Listed below are T cell receptor beta chains from one sample, sequenced in a study of cytomegalovirus exposure and HLA in healthy donors. Assay used: immunoSEQ multiplex PCR; TCRdb lists only in-frame clones, some missing. This table has more than 95,000 clones, around 86% appearing once. The sequencing input was PBMCs. The receptors were sampled from a woman aged 18-29 years in good health and CMV-seropositive. CDR3s include the opening cysteine and the closing phenylalanine or tryptophan. A D gene is named only where the DNA matches it firmly. For some rows the clone size is stated as once, few or many, or as a class when expanded; others skip it.

j_call	d_call	v_call	clone_size	cdr3_nt	cdr3_aa
TRBJ1-1	.	TRBV10-1	.	TGCGCCAGCAGTGAGTCTATGGGTCAGGATGAAGCTTTCTTT	CASSESMGQDEAFF
TRBJ2-7	.	TRBV4-1	.	TGCGCCAGCCCCCCTGACAGGTCCGGGGAGCAGTACTTC	CASPPDRSGEQYF
TRBJ2-3	TRBD2	TRBV9	.	TGTGCCAGCAGCGGGGCGGGAGGGAGCACAGATACGCAGTATTTT	CASSGAGGSTDTQYF
TRBJ1-1	.	TRBV9	.	TGTGCCAGCAGCGTAGACAGGGACACTGAAGCTTTCTTT	CASSVDRDTEAFF
TRBJ1-2	TRBD1	TRBV28	.	TGTGCCAGCAGTGAAGTACAGGGGGCGTCCTCCTATGGCTACACCTTC	CASSEVQGASSYGYTF
TRBJ2-7	TRBD2	TRBV7-2	few	TGTGCCAGCAGCAGTAGCGGGGTCTACGAGCAGTACTTC	CASSSSGVYEQYF
TRBJ1-5	TRBD1	TRBV2	.	TGTGCCAGCAGTCCCGGGACAGGGAATCAGCCCCAGCATTTT	CASSPGTGNQPQHF
TRBJ1-3	TRBD1	TRBV6-6	.	TGTGCCAGCACGGTAACAGGGGCCGGAAACACCATATATTTT	CASTVTGAGNTIYF
TRBJ1-2	.	TRBV19	once	TGTGCCAGTAGCCCTCCGAACAGGATGGTCTATGGCTACACCTTC	CASSPPNRMVYGYTF
TRBJ1-1	.	TRBV7-3	once	TGTGCCAGCGCCCTGAGTGGAGAGAACACTGAAGCTTTCTTT	CASALSGENTEAFF
TRBJ2-7	TRBD2	TRBV4-1	once	TGCGCCAGCAGCCAGACGGGACTAGCGGGAGATACCTACGAGCAGTACTTC	CASSQTGLAGDTYEQYF
TRBJ2-1	TRBD2	TRBV7-3	.	TGTGCCAGCAGCTTAAGCGGGGGGGCCAATGAGCAGTTCTTC	CASSLSGGANEQFF
TRBJ2-2	TRBD2	TRBV5-6	.	TGTGCCAGCAGCTTCCTAGCGGGTGAGAACACCGGGGAGCTGTTTTTT	CASSFLAGENTGELFF
TRBJ1-4	.	TRBV7-9	.	TGTGCCAGCAGCCAAGGGGGTGGGGAAAAACTGTTTTTT	CASSQGGGEKLFF
TRBJ2-3	TRBD2	TRBV6-1	.	TGTGCCAGCAGTGAAGTAAGCGGGGGGAGCACAGATACGCAGTATTTT	CASSEVSGGSTDTQYF